This T cell receptor beta chain was captured by sequencing in a study of blood T cell repertoires in COVID-19. TCRdb's copy holds only in-frame clones and misses some; the assay was immunoSEQ multiplex PCR. The data contain about 220,000 clones, about 78% of them singletons. The germline gives CDR1 SGHAT, CDR2 FQNNGV. This CDR3 is built from 14 residues. Trimming removed 3 bases from V and 3 bases from J, with 8 bases in between. This clonotype was obtained from an older woman with acute or convalescent COVID-19. Sequencing input: peripheral blood. V gene TRBV11-2 combines with J gene TRBJ2-2; D gene unclear. The CDR3 DNA follows: TGTGCCAGCAGCTTCCTCAGTTACACCGGGGAGCTGTTTTTT. This encodes CASSFLSYTGELFF.